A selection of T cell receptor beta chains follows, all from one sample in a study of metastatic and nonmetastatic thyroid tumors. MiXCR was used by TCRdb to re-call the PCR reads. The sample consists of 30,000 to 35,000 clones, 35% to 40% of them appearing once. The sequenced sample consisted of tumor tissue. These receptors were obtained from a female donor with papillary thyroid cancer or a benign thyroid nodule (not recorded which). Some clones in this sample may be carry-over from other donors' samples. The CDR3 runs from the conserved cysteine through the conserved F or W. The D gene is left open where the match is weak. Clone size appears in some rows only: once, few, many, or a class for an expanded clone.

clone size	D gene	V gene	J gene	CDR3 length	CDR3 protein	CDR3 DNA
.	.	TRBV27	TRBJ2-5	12	CASSHGMETQYF	TGTGCCAGCTCACATGGGATGGAGACCCAGTACTTC
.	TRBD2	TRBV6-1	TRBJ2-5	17	CASSEAGLAGGGETQYF	TGTGCCAGCAGTGAAGCTGGGCTAGCGGGAGGGGGAGAGACCCAGTACTTC
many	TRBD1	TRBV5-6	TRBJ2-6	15	CASGDSSSGANVLTF	TGTGCCAGCGGGGACAGCTCCTCTGGGGCCAACGTCCTGACTTTC
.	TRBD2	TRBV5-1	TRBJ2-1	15	CASFFGGSPYNEQFF	TGCGCCAGCTTTTTCGGGGGGAGCCCCTACAATGAGCAGTTCTTC
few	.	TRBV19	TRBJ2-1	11	CASAYYNEQFF	TGTGCCAGCGCCTATTACAATGAGCAGTTCTTC
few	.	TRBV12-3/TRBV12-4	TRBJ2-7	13	CASSWGGGYEQYF	TGTGCCAGCAGTTGGGGAGGGGGCTACGAGCAGTACTTC
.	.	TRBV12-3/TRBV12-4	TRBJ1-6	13	CASSLISNSPLHF	TGTGCCAGCAGTTTAATCAGTAATTCACCCCTCCACTTT
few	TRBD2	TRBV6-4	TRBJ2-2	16	CASMASGSGNTGELFF	TGTGCCAGCATGGCTAGCGGGTCGGGTAACACCGGGGAGCTGTTTTTT
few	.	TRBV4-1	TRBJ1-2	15	CASSQEQSGLAGYTF	TGCGCCAGCAGCCAAGAACAATCAGGGTTGGCAGGCTACACCTTC
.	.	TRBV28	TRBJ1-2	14	CASSWGGANYGYTF	TGTGCCAGCAGTTGGGGCGGAGCTAACTATGGCTACACCTTC
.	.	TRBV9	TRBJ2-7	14	CASSVLGDSLEQYF	TGTGCCAGCAGTGTACTAGGGGATTCCCTCGAGCAGTACTTC
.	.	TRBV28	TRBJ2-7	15	CASSPPGGATYEQYF	TGTGCCAGCAGTCCGCCCGGCGGAGCCACCTACGAGCAGTACTTC
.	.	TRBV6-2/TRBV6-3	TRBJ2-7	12	CASGDTGYEQYF	TGTGCCAGCGGGGACACAGGGTACGAGCAGTACTTC
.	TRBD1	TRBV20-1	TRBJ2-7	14	CSASSGTGLEEQYF	TGCAGTGCTAGCTCCGGGACAGGGTTGGAGGAGCAGTACTTC
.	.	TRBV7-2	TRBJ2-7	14	CASSFSAGQREQYF	TGTGCCAGCAGCTTCTCGGCAGGGCAGCGCGAGCAGTACTTC
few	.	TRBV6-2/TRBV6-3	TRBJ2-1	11	CARQQGYEQFF	TGTGCCAGACAACAGGGTTATGAACAGTTCTTC
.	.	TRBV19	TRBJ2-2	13	CASSRQEAGELFF	TGTGCCAGTAGTAGACAGGAGGCCGGGGAGCTGTTTTTT
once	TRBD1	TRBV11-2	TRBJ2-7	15	CASSSRDSYSYEQYF	TGTGCCAGCAGCTCACGGGACAGTTACTCCTACGAGCAGTACTTC
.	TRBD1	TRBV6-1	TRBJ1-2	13	CASIGQGNYGYTF	TGTGCCAGCATAGGACAGGGGAACTATGGCTACACCTTC
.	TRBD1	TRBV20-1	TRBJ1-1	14	CSASTGTGVTEAFF	TGCAGTGCTAGTACCGGGACAGGGGTTACTGAAGCTTTCTTT
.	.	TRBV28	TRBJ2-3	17	CASSLWYREDGTDTQYF	TGTGCCAGCAGTTTATGGTACAGGGAGGATGGCACAGATACGCAGTATTTT
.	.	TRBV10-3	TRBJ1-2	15	CAIREKQAGLLGYTF	TGTGCCATCAGGGAGAAACAGGCGGGCCTTTTAGGCTACACCTTC
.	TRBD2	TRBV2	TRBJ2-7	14	CASSEGLAGDEQYF	TGTGCCAGCAGTGAAGGGCTAGCGGGAGACGAGCAGTACTTC
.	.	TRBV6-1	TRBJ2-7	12	CASGALRNEQYF	TGTGCCAGTGGGGCCCTACGTAACGAGCAGTACTTC
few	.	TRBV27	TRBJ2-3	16	CASSLFPGISTDTQYF	TGTGCCAGCAGTTTATTCCCGGGGATCAGCACAGATACGCAGTATTTT
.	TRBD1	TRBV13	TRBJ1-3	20	CASSRFSGQGFYALGNTIYF	TGTGCCAGCAGCCGATTCTCGGGACAGGGATTCTATGCTCTCGGAAACACCATATATTTT
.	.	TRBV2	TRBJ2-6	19	CASEGERLREGSGANVLTF	TGTGCCAGCGAGGGGGAGAGGTTACGGGAAGGCTCTGGGGCCAACGTCCTGACTTTC
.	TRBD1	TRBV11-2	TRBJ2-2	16	CASSSGQGGLTGELFF	TGTGCCAGCAGCAGCGGACAGGGAGGTCTCACCGGGGAGCTGTTTTTC
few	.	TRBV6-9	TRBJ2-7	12	CASSYSQGGKYF	TGTGCCAGCAGTTATTCACAGGGTGGGAAGTACTTC
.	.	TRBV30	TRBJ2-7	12	CAWSVSGHEQYF	TGTGCCTGGAGTGTTTCAGGTCACGAGCAGTACTTC
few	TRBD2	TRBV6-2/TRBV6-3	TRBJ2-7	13	CASTSGNPYEQYF	TGTGCCAGCACTAGCGGGAATCCCTACGAGCAGTACTTC
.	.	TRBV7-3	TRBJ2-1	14	CASSLAGGFNEQFF	TGTGCCAGCAGCTTAGCTGGAGGGTTCAATGAGCAGTTCTTC
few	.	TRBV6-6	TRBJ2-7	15	CASSYSVTGGREQYF	TGTGCCAGCAGTTACTCTGTTACCGGAGGAAGGGAGCAGTACTTC
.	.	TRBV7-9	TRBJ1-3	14	CASTLGGSGNTIYF	TGTGCCAGCACCCTAGGGGGCTCTGGAAACACCATATATTTT
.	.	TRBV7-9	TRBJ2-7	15	CASSLVALEFYEQYF	TGTGCCAGCAGCTTAGTAGCACTAGAGTTTTACGAGCAGTACTTC
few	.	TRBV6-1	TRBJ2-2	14	CASSWEERTGELFF	TGTGCCAGCTCCTGGGAGGAACGAACCGGGGAGCTGTTTTTT
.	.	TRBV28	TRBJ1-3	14	CASILGGAGNTIYF	TGTGCCAGCATCTTAGGGGGTGCTGGAAACACCATATATTTT
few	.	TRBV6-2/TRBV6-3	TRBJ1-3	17	CANTGSTRQETGNTIYF	TGTGCCAACACTGGATCTACGAGACAGGAAACTGGAAACACCATATATTTT
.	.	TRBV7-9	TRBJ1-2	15	CASSFENLREGGYTF	TGTGCCAGCAGCTTCGAAAATCTCCGGGAAGGTGGCTACACCTTC
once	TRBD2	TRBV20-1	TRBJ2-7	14	CSARSAGGRHEQYF	TGCAGTGCTAGAAGTGCGGGAGGAAGGCACGAGCAGTACTTC